The present TCR beta chain was sequenced within a study of cytomegalovirus exposure and HLA in healthy donors. Study-wide findings and caveats: Association of roughly 18,000 TCR beta sequences with HLA alleles was found at 0.05 false discovery rate in a later analysis. It was shown in a later analysis that HLA-associated TCR beta chains were more clonally expanded than other, equally common chains. Researchers left out some V segments, among them TRBV6-2 and TRBV6-3, as indistinguishable.

This CDR3 comprises 17 residues. Germline V CDR1 and CDR2: SGDLS, YYNGEE. The V and J ends lost 4 bases and 3 bases respectively, with 23 bases between them. PCR amplification relied on 60 Vbeta primers (plus 13 Jbeta primers). Sequencing was performed with immunoSEQ multiplex PCR; in TCRdb, only in-frame clones are kept and a portion is missing. The table has around 270,000 clones, 80% seen once. Concerning this clone itself: Its antigen is still unknown.

The clonotype originates from a girl aged 2-10 years in good health and CMV-seronegative. The material sequenced was PBMCs. The chain combines TRBV9 with TRBJ2-7; the D gene is possibly TRBD1 (9 bases). The CDR3 here is CASSLGTGGTGYYEQYF. CDR3 nucleotides: TGTGCCAGCAGCCTCGGGACGGGGGGGACAGGGTACTACGAGCAGTACTTC.